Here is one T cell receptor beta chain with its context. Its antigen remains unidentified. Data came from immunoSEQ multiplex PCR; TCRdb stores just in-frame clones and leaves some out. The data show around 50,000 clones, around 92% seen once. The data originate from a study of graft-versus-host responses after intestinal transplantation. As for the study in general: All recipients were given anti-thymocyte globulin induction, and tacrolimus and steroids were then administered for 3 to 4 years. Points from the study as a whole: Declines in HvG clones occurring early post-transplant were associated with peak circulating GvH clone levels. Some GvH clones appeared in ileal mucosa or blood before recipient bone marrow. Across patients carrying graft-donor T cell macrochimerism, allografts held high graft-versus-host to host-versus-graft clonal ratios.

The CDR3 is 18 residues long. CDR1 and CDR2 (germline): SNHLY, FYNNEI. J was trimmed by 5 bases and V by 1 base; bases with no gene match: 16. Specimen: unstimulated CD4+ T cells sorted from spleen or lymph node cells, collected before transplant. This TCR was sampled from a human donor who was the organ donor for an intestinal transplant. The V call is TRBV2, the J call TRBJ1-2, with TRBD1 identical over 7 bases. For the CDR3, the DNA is TGTGCCAGCAGTGAAGGTCTGGGTAGGGGGGACAGAACTTATGGCTACACCTTC. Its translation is CASSEGLGRGDRTYGYTF.